This T cell receptor (beta chain) was recovered during a study of blood T cell repertoires in COVID-19. Across the whole study: COVID-19 samples from acute and convalescent phases originated in the United States, Italy and Spain. From T cells, B-cell-depleted T cells, or PBMCs came the material, which was cDNA or gDNA.

The V gene's germline CDR1 is GTSNPN and CDR2 SVGIG (reference sequence). V was clipped by 1 base and J by 9 bases; unmatched bases: 8. The CDR3 has 14 residues. The table lists this clone with a count of one. As handled by the study authors: Reference gene primer amplification in the assay estimated nucleated cell counts. This table comes from immunoSEQ multiplex PCR, and its TCRdb copy is limited to in-frame clones, with some not included. Clone size and the V and J calls come from that table; the DNA yielded D and trimming. The sample includes under 150,000 clones, 81% of them seen just once. The source is a woman between 55 and 75 years old with active or convalescent COVID-19. Sequencing was carried out using peripheral blood. The chain uses TRBV30 and TRBJ2-7; TRBD1 agrees at 11 bases. This CDR3 is CAWSAGTGGVGQYF. The CDR3 DNA follows: TGTGCCTGGAGTGCCGGGACAGGGGGGGTAGGGCAGTACTTC.